The rows below give T cell receptor beta chains drawn from one sample of a study of T cell changes during pregnancy in multiple sclerosis. The data were produced by immunoSEQ multiplex PCR, yet TCRdb's version contains in-frame clones alone and is incomplete. This table has fewer than 95,000 clones, almost 95% appearing once. Sequences were derived from peripheral blood, sampled in the third trimester of pregnancy. The receptors shown here come from a female donor with multiple sclerosis, enrolled in a pregnancy study. Each CDR3 is given with its conserved first and last residue. The order of the fields is clone size, J gene, V gene, D gene, CDR3 protein, CDR3 DNA. D genes are given only for firm matches. Where a row states a size, it is once, few, many or the class of an expanded clone; other rows omit it.

size: NA; J: TRBJ2-7; V: TRBV5-1; D: TRBD1; CDR3: CASSLASQGPGGYEQYF; DNA: TGCGCCAGCAGCTTGGCATCCCAGGGGCCAGGGGGTTACGAGCAGTACTTC
size: NA; J: TRBJ2-3; V: TRBV6-1; D: NA; CDR3: CAHRRADTQYF; DNA: TGTGCCCACCGCAGGGCAGATACGCAGTATTTT
size: NA; J: TRBJ2-5; V: TRBV5-1; D: TRBD2; CDR3: CASSFGLAGSGETQYF; DNA: TGCGCCAGCAGTTTCGGACTAGCGGGGAGCGGAGAGACCCAGTACTTC
size: NA; J: TRBJ2-7; V: TRBV4-2; D: TRBD2; CDR3: CASSQAFGRGYEQYF; DNA: TGTGCCAGCAGCCAAGCATTCGGGAGGGGGTACGAGCAGTACTTC
size: NA; J: TRBJ2-3; V: TRBV29-1; D: NA; CDR3: CSVRTGGDTQYF; DNA: TGCAGCGTTAGAACTGGGGGGGATACGCAGTATTTT
size: NA; J: TRBJ1-3; V: TRBV30; D: NA; CDR3: CAWSVQVGNTIYF; DNA: TGTGCCTGGAGTGTACAGGTTGGAAACACCATATATTTT
size: NA; J: TRBJ1-5; V: TRBV19; D: TRBD1; CDR3: CASRKDPGQGASNQPQHF; DNA: TGTGCCAGTAGAAAGGACCCGGGACAGGGGGCGAGCAATCAGCCCCAGCATTTT
size: NA; J: TRBJ2-5; V: TRBV7-6; D: TRBD1; CDR3: CASSSPGQGGTQYF; DNA: TGTGCCAGCAGCTCACCGGGACAGGGAGGAACCCAGTACTTC
size: NA; J: TRBJ1-5; V: TRBV5-5; D: NA; CDR3: CASSLWGDQPQHF; DNA: TGTGCCAGCAGCTTATGGGGGGATCAGCCCCAGCATTTT
size: NA; J: TRBJ1-5; V: TRBV28; D: TRBD1; CDR3: CASSQDRASYQPQHF; DNA: TGTGCCAGCAGCCAAGACAGGGCCAGCTATCAGCCCCAGCATTTT
size: NA; J: TRBJ1-1; V: TRBV19; D: NA; CDR3: CASSIDLGVATEAFF; DNA: TGTGCCAGTAGTATAGATTTAGGGGTTGCCACTGAAGCTTTCTTT
size: NA; J: TRBJ1-2; V: TRBV28; D: TRBD1; CDR3: CASSTDRGHDGYTF; DNA: TGTGCCAGCAGCACAGACAGGGGGCATGATGGCTACACCTTC
size: NA; J: TRBJ1-4; V: TRBV5-1; D: NA; CDR3: CASRLELRNEKLFF; DNA: TGCGCCAGCAGATTAGAACTGAGAAATGAAAAACTGTTTTTT
size: NA; J: TRBJ2-5; V: TRBV29-1; D: TRBD1; CDR3: CSAVDRGKETQYF; DNA: TGCAGCGCAGTGGACAGGGGGAAAGAGACCCAGTACTTC
size: NA; J: TRBJ2-5; V: TRBV5-1; D: TRBD1; CDR3: CASSLRQGLSKETQYF; DNA: TGCGCCAGCAGCTTGAGACAGGGCCTGTCGAAAGAGACCCAGTACTTC
size: NA; J: TRBJ1-1; V: TRBV5-4; D: TRBD1; CDR3: CASSRGTGYTEAFF; DNA: TGTGCCAGCAGCCGCGGGACAGGCTATACTGAAGCTTTCTTT
size: NA; J: TRBJ2-2; V: TRBV7-3; D: TRBD1; CDR3: CASSREHRGTGELFF; DNA: TGTGCCAGCAGCCGTGAGCACAGGGGAACCGGGGAGCTGTTTTTT
size: NA; J: TRBJ2-1; V: TRBV11-3; D: NA; CDR3: CASSLSGYNEQFF; DNA: TGTGCCAGCAGCTTATCAGGGTACAATGAGCAGTTCTTC
size: once; J: TRBJ2-1; V: TRBV6-4; D: TRBD2; CDR3: CASSRQGVRTSGRLYNEQFF; DNA: TGTGCCAGCAGTCGACAGGGGGTTCGGACTAGCGGGAGACTCTACAATGAGCAGTTCTTC
size: NA; J: TRBJ2-1; V: TRBV11-3; D: TRBD2; CDR3: CASSTRREGHNEQFF; DNA: TGTGCCAGCAGCACCCGGCGGGAGGGACACAATGAGCAGTTCTTC
size: NA; J: TRBJ2-1; V: TRBV10-2; D: NA; CDR3: CASSDSGRDEQFF; DNA: TGCGCCAGCAGTGATAGCGGTCGGGATGAGCAGTTCTTC
size: NA; J: TRBJ1-3; V: TRBV2; D: NA; CDR3: CASSELGGTGNTIYF; DNA: TGTGCCAGCAGTGAATTGGGGGGAACTGGAAACACCATATATTTT
size: NA; J: TRBJ1-2; V: TRBV4-1; D: NA; CDR3: CASSQDPVPNYGYTF; DNA: TGCGCCAGCAGCCAAGATCCCGTCCCTAACTATGGCTACACCTTC
size: NA; J: TRBJ1-2; V: TRBV7-9; D: TRBD1; CDR3: CASSLDRGHGYTF; DNA: TGTGCCAGCAGTTTAGACAGGGGACATGGCTACACCTTC
size: NA; J: TRBJ2-5; V: TRBV6-5; D: NA; CDR3: CASRPQDGLSETQYF; DNA: TGTGCCAGCAGACCCCAGGACGGACTATCGGAGACCCAGTACTTC
size: NA; J: TRBJ1-2; V: TRBV27; D: NA; CDR3: CASSLSRGPLASGYTF; DNA: TGTGCCAGCAGTTTATCTCGGGGTCCCCTGGCGAGTGGCTACACCTTC
size: NA; J: TRBJ2-2; V: TRBV2; D: NA; CDR3: CASSGRRANTGELFF; DNA: TGTGCCAGCAGTGGCCGGAGGGCGAACACCGGGGAGCTGTTTTTT
size: NA; J: TRBJ2-3; V: TRBV7-2; D: TRBD2; CDR3: CASSSLAGVADTQYF; DNA: TGTGCCAGCAGCTCACTAGCGGGAGTTGCAGATACGCAGTATTTT
size: NA; J: TRBJ2-2; V: TRBV7-9; D: TRBD2; CDR3: CASRTTSGSSPGELFF; DNA: TGTGCCAGCAGAACTACTAGCGGGAGTTCCCCCGGGGAGCTGTTTTTT
size: NA; J: TRBJ2-1; V: TRBV18; D: TRBD2; CDR3: CASSPKAGEVNEQFF; DNA: TGTGCCAGCTCACCAAAAGCGGGAGAGGTCAATGAGCAGTTCTTC
size: NA; J: TRBJ2-1; V: TRBV4-1; D: TRBD2; CDR3: CASSQEPGGSYNEQFF; DNA: TGCGCCAGCAGCCAAGAACCGGGAGGTTCCTACAATGAGCAGTTCTTC
size: NA; J: TRBJ2-3; V: TRBV7-2; D: TRBD2; CDR3: CASSWRLAGGPDTQYF; DNA: TGTGCCAGCAGCTGGAGACTAGCGGGAGGGCCAGATACGCAGTATTTT
size: few; J: TRBJ2-1; V: TRBV5-4; D: TRBD1; CDR3: CASSHQGQGSYNEQFF; DNA: TGTGCCAGCAGCCACCAGGGACAGGGGTCCTACAATGAGCAGTTCTTC
size: NA; J: TRBJ2-1; V: TRBV10-3; D: TRBD2; CDR3: CAILGSGRSYNEQFF; DNA: TGTGCCATCTTGGGGAGCGGGAGGTCCTACAATGAGCAGTTCTTC
size: NA; J: TRBJ2-6; V: TRBV5-1; D: TRBD2; CDR3: CASEPGLALSGANVLTF; DNA: TGCGCCAGCGAACCGGGACTAGCTTTATCTGGGGCCAACGTCCTGACTTTC
size: NA; J: TRBJ2-1; V: TRBV29-1; D: TRBD1; CDR3: CSAGQGSYNEQFF; DNA: TGCAGCGCGGGACAGGGATCCTACAATGAGCAGTTCTTC
size: NA; J: TRBJ2-1; V: TRBV5-6; D: TRBD2; CDR3: CASVGLAGGNEQFF; DNA: TGTGCCAGCGTCGGACTAGCGGGGGGCAATGAGCAGTTCTTC